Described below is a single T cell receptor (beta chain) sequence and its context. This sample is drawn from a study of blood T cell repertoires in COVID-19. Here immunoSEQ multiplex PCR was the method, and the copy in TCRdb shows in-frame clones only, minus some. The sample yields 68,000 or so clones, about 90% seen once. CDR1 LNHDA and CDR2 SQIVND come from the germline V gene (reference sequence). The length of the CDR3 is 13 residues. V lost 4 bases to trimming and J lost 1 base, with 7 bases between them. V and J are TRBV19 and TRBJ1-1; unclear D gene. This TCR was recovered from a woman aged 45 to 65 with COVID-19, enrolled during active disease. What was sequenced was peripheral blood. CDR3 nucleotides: TGTGCCAGTAGTACCCTCGGGAACACTGAAGCTTTCTTT. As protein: CASSTLGNTEAFF.